The 15 T cell receptor beta chains given below trace back to one sample, sequenced in a study of cytomegalovirus exposure and HLA in healthy donors. PCR amplification relied on 60 Vbeta primers (plus 13 Jbeta primers). Sequencing was performed with immunoSEQ multiplex PCR; in TCRdb, only in-frame clones are kept and a portion is missing. This sample contains around 140,000 clones. Sequencing used PBMCs. The receptor set was obtained from a woman between 40 and 55 years old in good health and CMV-seronegative.

The rearrangement links TRBV9 to TRBJ2-7; tentative D call: TRBD1 (5 bases). The CDR3 is 14 residues long. Germline V CDR1 and CDR2: SGDLS, YYNGEE. Trimming took off 0 bases at V and 13 bases at J, with 20 bases between the two ends. For the CDR3, the DNA is TGTGCCAGCAGCGTAGGACCCCAGGGTCCCGCATGCTACTTC. It codes for CASSVGPQGPACYF.

The chain recombines TRBV15 with TRBJ2-6; 9 bases agree with TRBD1. J gave up 1 base and V 4 bases, and 5 bases lay outside the gene matches. The CDR3 consists of 17 residues. The germline gives CDR1 LNHNV, CDR2 YYDKDF (reference sequence). CDR3: CATSNDRGGSGANVLTF. The CDR3 DNA follows: TGTGCCACCAGCAATGACAGGGGGGGATCTGGGGCCAACGTCCTGACTTTC.

J is TRBJ2-5 and V is TRBV7-8, with D maybe TRBD2 (6 bases). V was cut by 8 bases and J by 4 bases, with 11 bases left in between. This CDR3 contains 12 residues. CDR1 SGHVS and CDR2 FQNEAQ come from the germline V gene. The CDR3 sequence is CASFRGGETQYF. The CDR3 DNA sequence: TGTGCCAGCTTCCGGGGAGGAGAGACCCAGTACTTC. The whole variable domain, remainder taken from reference TRBV7-8 and TRBJ2-5, is GAGVSQSPRYKVAKRGQDVALRCDPISGHVSLFWYQQALGQGPEFLTYFQNEAQLDKSGLPSDRFFAERPEGSVSTLKIQRTQQEDSAVYLCASFRGGETQYFGPGTRLLVL.

The V and J genes are TRBV19 and TRBJ1-5; no clear D gene. CDR3 length: 15 residues. Between the trimmed V and J ends, which lost 2 bases and 0 bases, there was a span of 8 bases. Germline V lookup: CDR1 LNHDA, CDR2 SQIVND (reference sequence). The CDR3 region has the DNA TGTGCCAGTAGTATAAACGGAGATAGCAATCAGCCCCAGCATTTT. Its protein product is CASSINGDSNQPQHF.

The genes are TRBV11-2 and TRBJ1-1; 7 positions match TRBD1. The CDR3 totals 13 residues. V lost 5 bases, J lost 6 bases, and 6 bases stayed unmatched. Germline CDR1 and CDR2: SGHAT and FQNNGV. Here the CDR3 DNA reads TGTGCCAGCAGCCCCCAGGGGGACTCTGAAGCTTTCTTT. It is translated as CASSPQGDSEAFF.

The gene calls are TRBV11-3 and TRBJ1-4; TRBD1 matches at 9 bases. V lost 9 bases to trimming and J lost 1 base; unmatched junction nucleotides: 0. Germline lookup yields CDR1 SGHNT and CDR2 YENEEA. This CDR3 has 13 residues. The CDR3 is CARGQGTNEKLFF. The DNA for the CDR3 is TGTGCCAGGGGACAGGGAACTAATGAAAAACTGTTTTTT. Filled out from reference TRBV11-3 and TRBJ1-4, the complete variable domain reads EAGVVQSPRYKIIEKKQPVAFWCNPISGHNTLYWYLQNLGQGPELLIRYENEEAVDDSQLPKDRFSAERLKGVDSTLKIQPAELGDSAVYLCARGQGTNEKLFFGSGTQLSVL.

CDR3 bases: TGTGCCAGCAAAGGGGGAGATAGCAATCAGCCCCAGCATTTT. This gives the protein CASKGGDSNQPQHF. This chain connects TRBV6-5 to TRBJ1-5; the D gene is possibly TRBD1 (6 bases). CDR3 length: 14 residues. Germline-derived CDR1 and CDR2 are MNHEY and SVGAGI. V was pared by 7 bases and J by 0 bases, with 10 bases between.

The chain recombines TRBV19 with TRBJ2-2; perhaps TRBD1 as D (7 bases). The CDR3 spans 16 residues. V lost 4 bases and J 7 bases, leaving 19 bases between the germline ends. The germline CDR1 and CDR2 sequences are LNHDA and SQIVND (reference sequence). The CDR3 region is CASSTLAGGRIGELFF. In DNA form, the CDR3 reads TGTGCCAGTAGTACATTAGCAGGGGGGCGTATCGGGGAGCTGTTTTTT.

This rearrangement joins TRBV19 to TRBJ2-7; D is possibly TRBD1 (6 bases). Germline values: CDR1 LNHDA, CDR2 SQIVND (reference sequence). V gave up 2 bases and J gave up 3 bases, with 11 bases separating them. The CDR3 consists of 14 residues. In DNA form, the CDR3 reads TGTGCCAGTAGTATATCAGGGGATCGCTACGAGCAGTACTTC. Protein product: CASSISGDRYEQYF. The variable domain in full, with the rest retrieved from reference TRBV19 and TRBJ2-7, is DGGITQSPKYLFRKEGQNVTLSCEQNLNHDAMYWYRQDPGQGLRLIYYSQIVNDFQKGDIAEGYSVSREKKESFPLTVTSAQKNPTAFYLCASSISGDRYEQYFGPGTRLTVT.

The rearrangement links TRBV15 to TRBJ1-1; maybe TRBD1 (5 bases). V was cut by 0 bases and J by 4 bases, with 12 bases left in between. The CDR3 has 15 amino acids. CDR1 and CDR2 from the germline V gene are LNHNV and YYDKDF (reference sequence). The CDR3 nucleotides are TGTGCCACCAGCAGAGATGGGGGGGTGGGCACTGAAGCTTTCTTT. Protein sequence: CATSRDGGVGTEAFF.

The J gene is TRBJ2-7, the V gene TRBV4-3; no clear D. Per germline, CDR1 LGHNA and CDR2 YSLEER. Between the trimmed V and J ends, which lost 1 base and 0 bases, there was a span of 4 bases. This CDR3 comprises 13 residues. CDR3 nucleotides: TGCGCCAGCAGCCAAGCGAGCTCCTACGAGCAGTACTTC. Protein: CASSQASSYEQYF.

J is TRBJ1-5 and V is TRBV2; TRBD1 agrees at 8 bases. The CDR3 is made up of 15 amino acids. The trim removed 8 bases at V and 0 bases at J, leaving 6 bases unmatched. Per the germline V gene, CDR1 is SNHLY and CDR2 is FYNNEI. CDR3 DNA: TGTGCCAGCGGGGGGACAGGTTTTAGCAATCAGCCCCAGCATTTT. As protein: CASGGTGFSNQPQHF.

CDR3 bases: TGTGCCAGCAGCTCCGGGACAGTAGCCTACGAGCAGTACGTC. Protein sequence: CASSSGTVAYEQYV. This chain joins TRBV7-9 and TRBJ2-7; 7 bases map to TRBD1. CDR3 length: 14 amino acids. The trim removed 4 bases at V and 2 bases at J, leaving 5 bases unmatched. In germline, CDR1 is SEHNR, CDR2 FQNEAQ (reference sequence).

This chain connects TRBV5-1 to TRBJ1-5, with 8 bases lining up with TRBD1. The ends lost 5 bases at V and 0 bases at J; junction bases unmatched: 4. In germline, CDR1 is SGHRS, CDR2 YFSETQ. CDR3 length: 15 residues. In nucleotides, the CDR3 is TGCGCCAGCAGGGCAGGACAGGGTAGCAATCAGCCCCAGCATTTT. Its protein is CASRAGQGSNQPQHF.

The chain combines TRBV4-3 with TRBJ2-3; a weak D match, TRBD2 (6 bases). The CDR3 spans 22 residues. From germline, CDR1 is LGHNA and CDR2 YSLEER. Trimming removed 0 bases at V and 1 base at J, with 29 bases between. This chain's CDR3 is CASSQDPPSAGRTPSGTDTQYF. In DNA, the CDR3 is TGCGCCAGCAGCCAAGATCCCCCTAGCGCGGGGCGAACCCCGTCCGGCACAGATACGCAGTATTTT.